The 8 T cell receptor beta chains listed next were all sequenced from one sample in a study of blood T cells in healthy people across ages. The use of a sample-barcoded 5' primer and a J-beta primer mix characterized a second PCR of roughly 6 to 12 cycles. MiXCR was run by TCRdb on the 5' RACE reads, yielding one entry per CDR3 protein. The repertoire holds roughly 1,500,000 distinct CDR3 sequences, with approximately 32% as singletons. The source material was blood. The receptors were gathered from a woman in her twenties or thirties in good health.

This chain joins TRBV6-5 and TRBJ2-7; 9 bases fit TRBD2. The V gene end was trimmed by 2 bases and the J gene end by 7 bases; junction bases not matched to a gene: 6. Germline assignment: CDR1 MNHEY and CDR2 SVGAGI. The CDR3 spans 14 residues. CDR3 amino acids: CASSYVAGAGEQYF. The CDR3 nucleotides are TGTGCCAGCAGTTACGTAGCGGGAGCAGGTGAGCAGTACTTC.

This clonotype was detected only once. The chain uses TRBV3-1 and TRBJ1-1, with TRBD1 matching over 7 bases. CDR1 and CDR2 (germline): LGHDT, YNNKEL (reference sequence). The CDR3 runs 18 residues. Trimming took 5 bases from V and 1 from J; bases not matched to a gene: 16. CDR3 DNA sequence: TGTGCCAGCAGCGCCTCAGGGGGGGGCGGGCGCCGGAACACTGAAGCTTTCTTT. Protein sequence: CASSASGGGGRRNTEAFF.

This clonotype was counted between two and nine times. The chain is built from TRBV5-8 and TRBJ2-1; D gene ambiguous. The CDR3 contains 14 residues. Trimming removed 1 base at V and 5 bases at J, with 10 bases between. Germline assignment: CDR1 SGHTS and CDR2 YDEGEE. CDR3 nucleotide sequence: TGTGCCAGCAGCTTGTTAATTGTCAACAATGAGCAGTTCTTC. Translation: CASSLLIVNNEQFF.

The CDR3 loop is CSARALILADTQYF. The CDR3 DNA reads TGCAGTGCTAGAGCGCTAATACTAGCAGATACGCAGTATTTT. The chain joins TRBV20-1 to TRBJ2-3; tentatively, D is TRBD2 (5 bases). The CDR3 runs 14 residues. The germline V gene encodes CDR1 DFQATT and CDR2 SNEGSKA (reference sequence). V was trimmed by 1 base and J by 4 bases, leaving 12 bases between them.

The chain joins TRBV9 to TRBJ1-2; 7 positions match TRBD1. J was trimmed by 2 bases and V by 3 bases; bases with no gene match: 10. The CDR3 covers 16 residues. Germline values: CDR1 SGDLS, CDR2 YYNGEE. The CDR3 reads CASSASPGTENYGYTF. Here the CDR3 DNA reads TGTGCCAGCAGCGCCTCCCCCGGGACAGAAAACTATGGCTACACCTTC.

This rearrangement joins TRBV28 to TRBJ2-7; the D call may be TRBD1 or TRBD2 (5 bases each). Germline assignment: CDR1 MDHEN and CDR2 SYDVKM. The V end was cut by 6 bases, the J end by 6 bases, with 15 bases between. There are 13 residues in the CDR3. The CDR3 sequence: CASRKGTYPEQYF. In DNA, the CDR3 is TGTGCCAGCAGGAAAGGGACCTACCCCGAGCAGTACTTC.

The chain recombines TRBV4-1 with TRBJ1-4, with a tentative D call TRBD1 (6 bases). Germline V gene sequence: CDR1 MGHRA, CDR2 YSYEKL. This CDR3 comprises 13 residues. The V and J ends lost 1 base and 9 bases respectively, with 9 bases between them. Written as DNA, the CDR3 is TGCGCCAGCAGCCAAGTAACAGGGCAAAAACTGTTTTTT. Amino acids: CASSQVTGQKLFF.

This clonotype was observed a few times. The genes are TRBV27 and TRBJ2-1, with a tentative D call TRBD1 (6 bases). Trimming removed 3 bases from V and 2 bases from J, with 8 bases in between. CDR1 is MNHEY, CDR2 SMNVEV, per germline (reference sequence). This CDR3 is 14 amino acids long. CDR3: CASSLPGAYNEQFF. CDR3 nucleotide sequence: TGTGCCAGCAGTTTGCCAGGGGCCTACAATGAGCAGTTCTTC.